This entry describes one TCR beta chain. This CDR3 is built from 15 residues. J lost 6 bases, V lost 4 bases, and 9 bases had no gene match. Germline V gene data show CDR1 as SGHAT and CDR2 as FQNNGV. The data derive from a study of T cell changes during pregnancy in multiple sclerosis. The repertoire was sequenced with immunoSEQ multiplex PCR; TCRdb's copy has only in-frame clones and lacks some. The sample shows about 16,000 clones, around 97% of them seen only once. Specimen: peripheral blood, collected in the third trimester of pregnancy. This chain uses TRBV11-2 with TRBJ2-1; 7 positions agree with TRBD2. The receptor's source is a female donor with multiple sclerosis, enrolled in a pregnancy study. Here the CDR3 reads CASSWQTSAGNEQFF. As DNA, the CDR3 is TGTGCCAGCAGCTGGCAAACTAGCGCGGGCAATGAGCAGTTCTTC.